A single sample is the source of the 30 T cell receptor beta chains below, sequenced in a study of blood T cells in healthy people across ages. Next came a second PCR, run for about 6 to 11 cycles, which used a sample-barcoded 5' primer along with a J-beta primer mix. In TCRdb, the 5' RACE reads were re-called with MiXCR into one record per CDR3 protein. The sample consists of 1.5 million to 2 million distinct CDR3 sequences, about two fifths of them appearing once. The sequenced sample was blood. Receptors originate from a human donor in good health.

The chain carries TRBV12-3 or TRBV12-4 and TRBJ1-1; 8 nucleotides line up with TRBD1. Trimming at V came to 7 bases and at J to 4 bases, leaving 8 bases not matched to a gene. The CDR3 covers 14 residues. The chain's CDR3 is CASTLGQGRTEAFF. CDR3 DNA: TGTGCCAGCACCCTAGGACAGGGTCGCACTGAAGCTTTCTTT.

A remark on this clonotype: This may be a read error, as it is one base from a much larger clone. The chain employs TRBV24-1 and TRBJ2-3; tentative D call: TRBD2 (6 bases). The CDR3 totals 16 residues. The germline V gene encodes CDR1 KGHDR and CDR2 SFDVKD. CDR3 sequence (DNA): TGTACCACCAGTGATTTAGAGGAGGGGAACACAGATACGCAGTATTTT. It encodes CTTSDLEEGNTDTQYF.

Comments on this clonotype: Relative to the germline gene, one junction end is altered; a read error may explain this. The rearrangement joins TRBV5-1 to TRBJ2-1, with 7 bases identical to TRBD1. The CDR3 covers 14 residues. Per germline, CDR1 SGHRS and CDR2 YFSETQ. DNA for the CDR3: TGTGCCAGCAGCCCCCCCATAGACAGGGATGAGCAGTTCTTC. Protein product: CASSPPIDRDEQFF.

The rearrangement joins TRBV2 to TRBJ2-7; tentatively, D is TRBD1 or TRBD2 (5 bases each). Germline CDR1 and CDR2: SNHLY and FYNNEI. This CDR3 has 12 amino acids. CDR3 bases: TGTACACGGGGCGGTGTAAATTACGAGCAGTACTTC. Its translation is CTRGGVNYEQYF.

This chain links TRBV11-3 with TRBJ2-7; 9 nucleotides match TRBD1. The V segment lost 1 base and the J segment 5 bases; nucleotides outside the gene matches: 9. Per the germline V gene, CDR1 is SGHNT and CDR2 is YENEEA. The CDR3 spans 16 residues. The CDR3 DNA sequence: TGTGCCAGCAGCTTAGGGGGAGGACAGGGGCAAAACGAGCAGTACTTC. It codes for CASSLGGGQGQNEQYF.

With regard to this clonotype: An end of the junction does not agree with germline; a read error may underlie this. Here the CDR3 DNA reads TGCGCCAGCAGCCAAGATACATACAGGGTCTACGGGCAGTACTTC. Translation gives CASSQDTYRVYGQYF. This chain joins TRBV4-1 and TRBJ2-7, with D tentatively TRBD1 (6 bases). Germline CDR1 is MGHRA and CDR2 is YSYEKL. The length of the CDR3 is 15 residues.

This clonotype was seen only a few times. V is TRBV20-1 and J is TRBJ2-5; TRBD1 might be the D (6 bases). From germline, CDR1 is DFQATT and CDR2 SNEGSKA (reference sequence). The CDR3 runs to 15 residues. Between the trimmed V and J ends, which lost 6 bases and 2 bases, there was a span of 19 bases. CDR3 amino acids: CSAHPPGHPQETQYF. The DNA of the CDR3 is TGCAGTGCCCACCCTCCGGGACACCCTCAAGAGACCCAGTACTTC.

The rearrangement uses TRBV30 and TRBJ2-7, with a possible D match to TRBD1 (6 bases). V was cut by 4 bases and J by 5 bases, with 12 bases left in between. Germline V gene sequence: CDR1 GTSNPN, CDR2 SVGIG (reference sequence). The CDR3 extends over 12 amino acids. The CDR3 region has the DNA TGTGCCTGGAACAGGGCTGCGGACGAGCAGTACTTC. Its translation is CAWNRAADEQYF.

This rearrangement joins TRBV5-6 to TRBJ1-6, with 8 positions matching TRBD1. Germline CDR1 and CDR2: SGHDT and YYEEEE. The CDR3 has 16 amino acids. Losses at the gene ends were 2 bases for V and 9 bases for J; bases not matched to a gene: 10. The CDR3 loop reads CASSFKQGVHGSPLHF. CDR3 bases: TGTGCCAGCAGCTTCAAACAGGGGGTCCACGGTTCACCCCTCCACTTT.

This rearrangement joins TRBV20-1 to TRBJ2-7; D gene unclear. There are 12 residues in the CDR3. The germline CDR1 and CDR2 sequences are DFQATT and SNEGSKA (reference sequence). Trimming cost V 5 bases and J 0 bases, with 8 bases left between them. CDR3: CSAVHSSYEQYF. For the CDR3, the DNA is TGCAGTGCTGTACACAGCTCCTACGAGCAGTACTTC.

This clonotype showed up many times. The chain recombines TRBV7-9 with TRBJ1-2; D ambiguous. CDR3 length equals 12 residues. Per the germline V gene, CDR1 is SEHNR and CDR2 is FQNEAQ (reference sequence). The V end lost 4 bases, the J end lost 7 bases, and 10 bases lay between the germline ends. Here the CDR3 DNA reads TGTGCCAGCAGCTCCGTATTATCTGGCTACACCTTC. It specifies CASSSVLSGYTF.

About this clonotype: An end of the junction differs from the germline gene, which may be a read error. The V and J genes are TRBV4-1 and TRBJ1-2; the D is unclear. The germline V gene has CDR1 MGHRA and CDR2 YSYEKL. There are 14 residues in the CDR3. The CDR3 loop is CASSRYPTNYGYTF. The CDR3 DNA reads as TGCGCCAGCAGCCGATATCCAACTAACTACGGCTACACCTTC.

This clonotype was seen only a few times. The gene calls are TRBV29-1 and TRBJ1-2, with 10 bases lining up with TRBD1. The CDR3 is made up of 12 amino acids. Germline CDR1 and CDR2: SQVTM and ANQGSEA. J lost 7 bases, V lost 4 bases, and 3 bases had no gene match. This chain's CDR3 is CSVGDRGPGYTF. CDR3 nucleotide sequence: TGCAGCGTTGGTGACAGGGGGCCTGGCTACACCTTC. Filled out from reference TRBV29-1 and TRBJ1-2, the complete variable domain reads SAVISQKPSRDICQRGTSLTIQCQVDSQVTMMFWYRQQPGQSLTLIATANQGSEATYESGFVIDKFPISRPNLTFSTLTVSNMSPEDSSIYLCSVGDRGPGYTFGSGTRLTVV.

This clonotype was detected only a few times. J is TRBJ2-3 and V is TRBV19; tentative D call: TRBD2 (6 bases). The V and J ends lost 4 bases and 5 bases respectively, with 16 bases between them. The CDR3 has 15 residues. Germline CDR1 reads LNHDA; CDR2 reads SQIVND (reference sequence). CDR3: CASSTAGTGVDTQYF. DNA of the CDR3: TGTGCCAGTAGTACCGCGGGGACGGGTGTAGATACGCAGTATTTT.

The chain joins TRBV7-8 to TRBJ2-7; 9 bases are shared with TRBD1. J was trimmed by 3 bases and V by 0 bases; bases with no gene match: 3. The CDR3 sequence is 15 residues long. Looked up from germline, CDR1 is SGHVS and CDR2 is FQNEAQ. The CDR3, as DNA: TGTGCCAGCAGCTTAGCATGGGACAGGGACTACGAGCAGTACTTC. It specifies CASSLAWDRDYEQYF.

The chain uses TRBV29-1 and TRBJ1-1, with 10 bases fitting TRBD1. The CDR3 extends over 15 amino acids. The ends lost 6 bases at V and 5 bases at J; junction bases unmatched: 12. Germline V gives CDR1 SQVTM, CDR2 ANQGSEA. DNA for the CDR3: TGCAGCGTGGGGGACAGGGGTCTCAGGGGAACTGAAGCTTTCTTT. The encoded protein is CSVGDRGLRGTEAFF.

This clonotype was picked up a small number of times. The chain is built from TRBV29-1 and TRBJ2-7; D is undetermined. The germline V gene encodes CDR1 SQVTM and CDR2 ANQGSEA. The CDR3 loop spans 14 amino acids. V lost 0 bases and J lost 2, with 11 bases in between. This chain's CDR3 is CSVEEGSLPYEQYF. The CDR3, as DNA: TGCAGCGTTGAAGAAGGCAGCCTACCCTACGAGCAGTACTTC.

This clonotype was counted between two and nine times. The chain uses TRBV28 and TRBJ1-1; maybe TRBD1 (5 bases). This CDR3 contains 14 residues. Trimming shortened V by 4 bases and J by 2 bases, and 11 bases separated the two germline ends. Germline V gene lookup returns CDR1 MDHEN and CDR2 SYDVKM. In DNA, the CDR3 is TGTGCCAGCAGTTGGGGGAGGGGTAACACTGAAGCTTTCTTT. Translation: CASSWGRGNTEAFF. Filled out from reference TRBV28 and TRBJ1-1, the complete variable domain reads DVKVTQSSRYLVKRTGEKVFLECVQDMDHENMFWYRQDPGLGLRLIYFSYDVKMKEKGDIPEGYSVSREKKERFSLILESASTNQTSMYLCASSWGRGNTEAFFGQGTRLTVV.

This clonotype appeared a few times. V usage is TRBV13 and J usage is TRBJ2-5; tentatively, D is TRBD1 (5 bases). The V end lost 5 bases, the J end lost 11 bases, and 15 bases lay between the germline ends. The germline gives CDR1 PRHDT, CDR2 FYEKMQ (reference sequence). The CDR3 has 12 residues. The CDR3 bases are TGTGCCAGCAGCCCTCGAGACAGAGAGCAGTACTTC. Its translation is CASSPRDREQYF.

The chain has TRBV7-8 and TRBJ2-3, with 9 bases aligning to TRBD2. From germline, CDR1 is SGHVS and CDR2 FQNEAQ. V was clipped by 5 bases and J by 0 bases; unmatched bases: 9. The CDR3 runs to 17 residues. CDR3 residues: CASSVHPSGGSTDTQYF. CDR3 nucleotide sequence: TGTGCCAGCAGCGTCCATCCCAGCGGGGGGAGCACAGATACGCAGTATTTT. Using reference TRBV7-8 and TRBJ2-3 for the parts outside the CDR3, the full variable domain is GAGVSQSPRYKVAKRGQDVALRCDPISGHVSLFWYQQALGQGPEFLTYFQNEAQLDKSGLPSDRFFAERPEGSVSTLKIQRTQQEDSAVYLCASSVHPSGGSTDTQYFGPGTRLTVL.

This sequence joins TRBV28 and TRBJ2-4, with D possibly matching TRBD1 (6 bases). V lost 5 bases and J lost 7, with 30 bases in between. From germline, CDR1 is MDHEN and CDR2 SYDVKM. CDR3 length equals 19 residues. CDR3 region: CASSPSPSRGYQYWNIQYF. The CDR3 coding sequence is TGTGCCAGCAGTCCTTCCCCCTCCAGGGGCTACCAATATTGGAACATTCAGTACTTC.

The CDR3 spells CASSSDASNQPQHF. In DNA form, the CDR3 reads TGTGCCAGCAGTTCGGACGCCTCCAATCAGCCCCAGCATTTT. This chain joins TRBV6-5 and TRBJ1-5, with D unclear. The CDR3 covers 14 residues. The germline V gene encodes CDR1 MNHEY and CDR2 SVGAGI. Trimming cost V 4 bases and J 3 bases, with 10 bases left between them.

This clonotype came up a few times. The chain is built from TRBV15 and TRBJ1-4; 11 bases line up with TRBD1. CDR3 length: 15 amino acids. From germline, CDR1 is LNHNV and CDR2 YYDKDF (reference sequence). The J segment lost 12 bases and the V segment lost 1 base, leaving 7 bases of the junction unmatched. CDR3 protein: CATSRVFLGQGELFF. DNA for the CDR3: TGTGCCACCAGCAGAGTTTTTCTGGGACAGGGGGAACTGTTTTTT.

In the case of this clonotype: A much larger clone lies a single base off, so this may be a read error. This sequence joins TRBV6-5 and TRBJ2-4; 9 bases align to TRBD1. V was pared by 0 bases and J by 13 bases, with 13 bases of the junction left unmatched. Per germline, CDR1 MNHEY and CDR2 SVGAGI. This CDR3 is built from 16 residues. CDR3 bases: TGTGCCAGCAGTTACTCTCCGGGACAGGGTGGCAATGAGCAGTACTTC. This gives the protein CASSYSPGQGGNEQYF.

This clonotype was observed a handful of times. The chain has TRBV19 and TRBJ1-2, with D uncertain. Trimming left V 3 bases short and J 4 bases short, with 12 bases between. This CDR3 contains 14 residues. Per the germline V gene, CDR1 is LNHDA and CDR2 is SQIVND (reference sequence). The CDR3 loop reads CASSIGGAGYGYTF. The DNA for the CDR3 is TGTGCCAGTAGTATCGGCGGCGCTGGCTATGGCTACACCTTC.

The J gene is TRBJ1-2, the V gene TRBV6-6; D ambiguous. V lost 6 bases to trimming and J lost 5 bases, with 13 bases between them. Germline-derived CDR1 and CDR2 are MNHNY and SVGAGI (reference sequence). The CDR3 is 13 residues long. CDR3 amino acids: CASSRTLAYGYTF. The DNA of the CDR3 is TGTGCCAGCAGCCGGACCTTGGCATATGGCTACACCTTC.

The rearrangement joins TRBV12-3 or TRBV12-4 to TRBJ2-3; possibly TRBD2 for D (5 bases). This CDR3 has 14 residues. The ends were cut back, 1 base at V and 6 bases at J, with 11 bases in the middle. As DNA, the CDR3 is TGTGCCAGCAGTTTAGGGATCTCGGGGGATACGCAGTATTTT. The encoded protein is CASSLGISGDTQYF.

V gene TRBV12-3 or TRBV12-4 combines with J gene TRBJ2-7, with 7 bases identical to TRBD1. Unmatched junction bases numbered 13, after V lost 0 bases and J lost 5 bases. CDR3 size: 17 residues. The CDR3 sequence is CASSLARGIQGKDEQYF. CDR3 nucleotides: TGTGCCAGCAGTTTAGCCAGGGGGATACAGGGAAAGGACGAGCAGTACTTC.

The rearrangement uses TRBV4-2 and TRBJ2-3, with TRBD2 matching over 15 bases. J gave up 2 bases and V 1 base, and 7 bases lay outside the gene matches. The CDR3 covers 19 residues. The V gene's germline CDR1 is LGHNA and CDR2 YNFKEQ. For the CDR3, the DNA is TGTGCCAGCAGCCAAGTATTTGGGACTAGCGGGGGGAACACAGATACGCAGTATTTT. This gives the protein CASSQVFGTSGGNTDTQYF.

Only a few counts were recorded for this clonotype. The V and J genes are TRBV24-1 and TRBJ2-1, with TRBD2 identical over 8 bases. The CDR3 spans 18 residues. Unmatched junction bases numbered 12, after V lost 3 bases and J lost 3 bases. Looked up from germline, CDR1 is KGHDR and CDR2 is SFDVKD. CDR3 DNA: TGTGCCACCAGTGATACCCTGGGCGGGGGGCCCGTCTACAATGAGCAGTTCTTC. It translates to CATSDTLGGGPVYNEQFF.